This T cell receptor (beta chain) stems from a study of blood T cell repertoires in COVID-19. The method was immunoSEQ multiplex PCR; TCRdb's version includes in-frame clones alone and lacks a portion of them. Among fewer than 400,000 clones listed, approximately 89% were seen once. This CDR3 comprises 14 residues. Germline CDR1 is LNHDA and CDR2 is SQIVND (reference sequence). Trimming removed 3 bases from V and 2 bases from J, with 11 bases in between. Participant reports of clinical history set cohort assignment. Two negative PCRs, clearance, or symptom resolution characterized the recovered Cohort 3 donors.

The chain uses TRBV19 and TRBJ2-7, with D tentatively TRBD1 (5 bases). The TCR was taken from a man younger than 45 who had recovered from COVID-19. The sequencing sample was made of PBMCs or T cells enriched from blood (not recorded which). The CDR3 DNA sequence: TGTGCCAGTAGTATCGGAGACAGCACCTACGAGCAGTACTTC. Translated, it gives CASSIGDSTYEQYF. Full variable domain (rest looked up from reference TRBV19 and TRBJ2-7): DGGITQSPKYLFRKEGQNVTLSCEQNLNHDAMYWYRQDPGQGLRLIYYSQIVNDFQKGDIAEGYSVSREKKESFPLTVTSAQKNPTAFYLCASSIGDSTYEQYFGPGTRLTVT.